This passage covers 10 T cell receptor beta chains from one sample sequenced in a study of T cells in Graves' hyperthyroidism and ophthalmopathy. TCR beta CDR3 sequences were amplified from RNA transcripts. A set of HTBI primers served as the primers for a first-round RT-PCR of the TCR CDR3. TCRdb processed the multiplex PCR reads anew with MiXCR; each CDR3 protein has one entry. The profile shows around 300,000 distinct CDR3 sequences, about 14% of them singletons. Specimen: blood. The receptors here all came from a woman under 40 with Graves' hyperthyroidism.

There are a few counts of this clonotype. The J gene is TRBJ1-6, the V gene TRBV20-1; D uncertain. CDR1 and CDR2 from the germline V gene are DFQATT and SNEGSKA (reference sequence). CDR3 length equals 13 residues. Trimming removed 2 bases at V and 9 bases at J, with 11 bases between. Here the CDR3 reads CSARLGFGSPLHF. CDR3 sequence (DNA): TGCAGTGCTAGATTAGGGTTCGGTTCACCCCTCCACTTT.

The J gene is TRBJ1-5, the V gene TRBV7-8; TRBD1 matches 11 bases. CDR1 is SGHVS, CDR2 FQNEAQ, per germline. With 5 bases clipped from V and 6 bases from J, the junction kept 12 bases outside the gene matches. This CDR3 contains 17 residues. The CDR3, as DNA: TGTGCCAGCAGCCCGAGCCGGACAGGGGGCGGAGGTCAGCCCCAGCATTTT. Translation: CASSPSRTGGGGQPQHF.

This clonotype has more than one count but fewer than ten. The chain combines TRBV28 with TRBJ2-7; tentative D call: TRBD2 (5 bases). From germline, CDR1 is MDHEN and CDR2 SYDVKM. Trimming stripped 7 bases from V and 0 bases from J, with 16 bases between. This CDR3 is 15 amino acids long. The CDR3 spells CASKPMAGLSYEQYF. The CDR3 bases are TGTGCCAGCAAACCAATGGCAGGACTCTCCTACGAGCAGTACTTC.

This clonotype was detected only a few times. A much larger clone lies a single base off, so this may be a read error. J is TRBJ1-1 and V is TRBV2, with TRBD1 matching over 9 bases. The trim removed 11 bases at V and 1 base at J, leaving 8 bases unmatched. This CDR3 is 14 amino acids long. In germline, CDR1 is SNHLY, CDR2 FYNNEI. Here the CDR3 reads CAAPGQGANTEAFF. For the CDR3, the DNA is TGTGCCGCCCCGGGACAGGGAGCGAACACTGAAGCTTTCTTT.

This clonotype was seen repeatedly, ten times or more. This sequence joins TRBV29-1 and TRBJ2-7, with 11 bases that match TRBD2. The CDR3 has 14 amino acids. The V segment lost 4 bases and the J segment 2 bases; nucleotides outside the gene matches: 4. Germline V gene lookup returns CDR1 SQVTM and CDR2 ANQGSEA. The CDR3 coding sequence is TGCAGCGTTGGGGGGACTAGCGGACCCTACGAGCAGTACTTC. Translated, it gives CSVGGTSGPYEQYF.

V is TRBV24-1 and J is TRBJ2-1; D call uncertain. The CDR3 consists of 16 residues. Germline V CDR1 and CDR2: KGHDR, SFDVKD. V gave up 1 base and J gave up 4 bases, with 13 bases separating them. DNA for the CDR3: TGTGCCACCAGTGATTTATCCCGGTCACCTTACAATGAGCAGTTCTTC. It specifies CATSDLSRSPYNEQFF.

This clonotype appeared many times. The J gene is TRBJ2-1, the V gene TRBV19; 8 bases map to TRBD2. The CDR3 is 17 amino acids. Germline V gene lookup returns CDR1 LNHDA and CDR2 SQIVND (reference sequence). J was trimmed by 7 bases and V by 0 bases; bases with no gene match: 11. CDR3 in DNA: TGTGCCAGTAGTATAGATCACCTCACGCGCGGGAGGAATGAGCAGTTCTTC. It translates to CASSIDHLTRGRNEQFF.

The rearrangement links TRBV13 to TRBJ1-2; D gene uncertain. This CDR3 comprises 15 residues. V was trimmed by 1 base and J by 3 bases, leaving 12 bases between them. Germline V gene sequence: CDR1 PRHDT, CDR2 FYEKMQ (reference sequence). The CDR3 region is CASSLVGSAYYGYTF. CDR3 in DNA: TGTGCCAGCAGCTTAGTGGGGTCGGCCTACTATGGCTACACCTTC.

V and J are TRBV5-1 and TRBJ1-2; tentatively, D is TRBD1 (5 bases). Trimming left V 7 bases short and J 6 bases short, with 19 bases between. Looked up from germline, CDR1 is SGHRS and CDR2 is YFSETQ. The CDR3 runs to 14 residues. The DNA for the CDR3 is TGCGCCAGCCGGAGGGACCGCGGTGTCAATGGCTACACCTTC. Its translation is CASRRDRGVNGYTF.

The chain uses TRBV4-2 and TRBJ2-3; 8 nucleotides agree with TRBD2. Germline V gene data show CDR1 as LGHNA and CDR2 as YNFKEQ. V gave up 0 bases and J gave up 4 bases; unmatched junction bases: 3. CDR3 size: 15 residues. The CDR3 nucleotides read TGTGCCAGCAGCCAAGAAAGCGGGAGCCCAGATACGCAGTATTTT. Its protein is CASSQESGSPDTQYF.